These T cell receptor beta chains were read from a single sample in a study of blood T cells in healthy people across ages. TCRdb re-called the 5' RACE reads through MiXCR, storing one row per CDR3 protein. Of roughly 1,800,000 distinct CDR3 sequences in the sample, 49% were seen once. The material sequenced was blood. All receptors come from a woman in her forties in good health. Each CDR3 is given without its conserved first and last residue. Not every row has a clone size; where given, it reads once, few, many or a size class.

J	size	V	CDR3
TRBJ2-5	.	TRBV5-1	ASSQSPTEETQY
TRBJ1-1	.	TRBV7-9	ASSLVGTGMNTEAF
TRBJ1-2	.	TRBV20-1	SASQTLTGNYGYT
TRBJ2-7	.	TRBV7-2	ASTEDGTSYEQY
TRBJ2-5	.	TRBV28	ASSWSGTKGETQY
TRBJ2-5	once	TRBV20-1	SAVGLAGRETQY
TRBJ2-7	few	TRBV10-3	APTGNRWVYEQY
TRBJ2-1	.	TRBV6-5	ASSYEGRPYNEQF
TRBJ1-2	.	TRBV7-2	ASSPQGARVHGYT
TRBJ2-5	.	TRBV6-5	ASTLTGGEETQY
TRBJ2-7	few	TRBV28	ASSLSTEAQGSGEQY
TRBJ2-1	.	TRBV28	ATLDSRYNEQF
.	.	TRBV2	ASSGRDPGREQY
TRBJ2-1	.	TRBV28	ASSLREAGGFGEQF
.	.	TRBV29-1	SVASQETCEQY
TRBJ2-7	.	TRBV27	ASSAGTGWNEQY
TRBJ2-5	.	TRBV5-1	ASSLLAGQQEAQY
.	few	TRBV4-1	ASSQADRVEQY
TRBJ1-1	few	TRBV12-3/TRBV12-4	ASSAGTGNPEAF
TRBJ2-7	.	TRBV7-2	ASSWDRGLTSYEQY
TRBJ2-6	few	TRBV4-1	ASSQDQLHSGANVLT
TRBJ2-5	.	TRBV7-9	ASSVQRGPNQETQY
TRBJ2-1	few	TRBV12-3/TRBV12-4	ASSLDVGGANNEQF
TRBJ2-1	.	TRBV6-5	ASSYLGTGRNNEQF
TRBJ1-2	once	TRBV2	ASSVPRDREIRGYT
TRBJ2-3	.	TRBV29-1	GTRTGSTDTQY
TRBJ1-5	.	TRBV12-3/TRBV12-4	ASSSGQGRPQH
TRBJ2-3	few	TRBV9	ASSVGWLADTQY
TRBJ2-1	.	TRBV14	ASSQANRGYYNEQF
TRBJ2-4	.	TRBV6-5	ASSHINRLAKNIQY
TRBJ2-1	.	TRBV27	ASSITESSYNEQF